One sample yielded the 26 T cell receptor beta chains listed below, sequenced in a study of shared clonotypes between healthy human individuals. This table comes from immunoSEQ multiplex PCR, and its TCRdb copy is limited to in-frame clones, with some not included. The sample shows about 990,000 clones, approximately 80% of them seen only once. The sequenced sample consisted of memory CD4+ T cells from PBMCs. Subset denoted: CD45RA-negative fraction. The source is a man in his late teens or twenties in good health. Some clones in this sample may be carry-over from other donors' samples.

Regarding this clone: A read error is the likely source, as a far larger clone sits one nucleotide away. V is TRBV5-8 and J is TRBJ2-3, with no clear D. V was trimmed by 2 bases and J by 5 bases, leaving 3 bases between them. This CDR3 region has 11 residues. Germline V gene sequence: CDR1 SGHTS, CDR2 YDEGEE. Written as DNA, the CDR3 is TGTGCCAGCAGCTTAGGAGATACGCAGTATTTT. Its protein is CASSLGDTQYF.

This clone is a singleton in its sample. The CDR3 region has the DNA TGTGCCAGCACCTCCCGGCTAGCGGAGAACACCGGGGAGCTGTTTTTT. This gives the protein CASTSRLAENTGELFF. This rearrangement joins TRBV28 to TRBJ2-2; TRBD2 matches 7 bases. J lost 1 base, V lost 7 bases, and 9 bases had no gene match. The CDR3 totals 16 residues. Germline CDR1 is MDHEN and CDR2 is SYDVKM.

Only a few counts were recorded for this clone. The chain carries TRBV5-4 and TRBJ2-1; TRBD2 aligns across 10 bases. V gave up 2 bases and J gave up 4 bases; unmatched junction bases: 6. Germline CDR1 and CDR2: SGHNT and YYREEE (reference sequence). The CDR3 is made up of 16 amino acids. The CDR3 loop reads CASSLQAGGNYNEQFF. The CDR3 coding sequence is TGTGCCAGCAGCTTACAAGCGGGAGGGAATTACAATGAGCAGTTCTTC.

Details on this clone: It is likely a read error: a sequence one base away is far more abundant. The genes are TRBV2 and TRBJ2-5; 11 bases match TRBD2. The DNA end is a closer match to TRBJ2-7, so the J assignment may be wrong. Germline loops: CDR1 SNHLY, CDR2 FYNNEI. This CDR3 region has 15 residues. The CDR3 region has the DNA TGTGCCACACCCGGGGCTAGCGGGGGGTCCTACGAGCAGTACTTC. It is translated as CATPGASGGSYEQYF.

This clone was observed a handful of times. The CDR3 loop is CASVNIVGEAFF. DNA for the CDR3: TGTGCCTCAGTGAATATTGTAGGAGAAGCTTTCTTT. This rearrangement joins TRBV2 to TRBJ1-1; D not resolved. The germline gives CDR1 SNHLY, CDR2 FYNNEI. The CDR3 consists of 12 residues. Deletions cut 11 bases from V and 8 bases from J, with 18 bases between.

This sequence joins TRBV19 and TRBJ1-1; D gene ambiguous. CDR3 length: 15 residues. Per germline, CDR1 LNHDA and CDR2 SQIVND (reference sequence). The V and J ends lost 5 bases and 0 bases respectively, with 13 bases between them. In DNA, the CDR3 is TGTGCCAGTAGTGGGCGGTTGGCGGTGAACACTGAAGCTTTCTTT. It is translated as CASSGRLAVNTEAFF.

The chain has TRBV28 and TRBJ1-1; D is undetermined. In germline, CDR1 is MDHEN, CDR2 SYDVKM. With 2 bases removed from V and 7 bases from J, the gap between germline ends came to 11 bases. There are 13 residues in the CDR3. The CDR3: CASSLNSLLEAFF. The CDR3 DNA reads TGTGCCAGCAGTTTAAACAGCCTCCTTGAAGCTTTCTTT.

The chain has TRBV9 and TRBJ2-2, with 8 bases that match TRBD2. From germline, CDR1 is SGDLS and CDR2 YYNGEE. The CDR3 consists of 16 residues. V gave up 0 bases and J gave up 6 bases; unmatched junction bases: 7. This CDR3 is CASSVGSGSYPGELFF. CDR3 bases: TGTGCCAGCAGCGTAGGAAGCGGGAGCTACCCCGGGGAGCTGTTTTTT. Drawing the rest from reference TRBV9 and TRBJ2-2, the complete variable domain is DSGVTQTPKHLITATGQRVTLRCSPRSGDLSVYWYQQSLDQGLQFLIQYYNGEERAKGNILERFSAQQFPDLHSELNLSSLELGDSALYFCASSVGSGSYPGELFFGEGSRLTVL.

The chain joins TRBV28 to TRBJ2-7; D is possibly TRBD1 (5 bases). Germline V gene data show CDR1 as MDHEN and CDR2 as SYDVKM. The CDR3 contains 11 residues. V was shortened by 10 bases and J by 7 bases, with 14 bases between the two germline ends. The chain's CDR3 is CATQQALEQYF. The CDR3 nucleotides are TGTGCCACCCAACAGGCCCTGGAGCAGTACTTC.

The rearrangement links TRBV5-1 to TRBJ2-1; D is unclear. Per the germline V gene, CDR1 is SGHRS and CDR2 is YFSETQ. This CDR3 has 13 amino acids. Trimming shortened V by 0 bases and J by 6 bases, and 7 bases separated the two germline ends. The CDR3 bases are TGCGCCAGCAGCTTGGGATTCGGCAATGAGCAGTTCTTC. Protein sequence: CASSLGFGNEQFF.

The V gene is TRBV5-4, the J gene TRBJ1-2; perhaps TRBD1 as D (6 bases). V was pared by 2 bases and J by 6 bases, with 11 bases between. Per germline, CDR1 SGHNT and CDR2 YYREEE (reference sequence). The CDR3 covers 13 residues. The CDR3 spells CASSFDTGHGYTF. CDR3 sequence (DNA): TGTGCCAGCAGCTTCGACACAGGGCATGGCTACACCTTC.

The V gene is TRBV7-8, the J gene TRBJ2-2, with 8 bases matching TRBD1. There are 15 residues in the CDR3. V shed 6 bases and J 5 bases; nucleotides not matched to a gene: 8. From germline, CDR1 is SGHVS and CDR2 FQNEAQ. The CDR3: CASRRDRLKTGELFF. CDR3 sequence (DNA): TGTGCCAGCAGACGGGACAGGCTTAAAACCGGGGAGCTGTTTTTT.

V and J are TRBV7-7 and TRBJ2-5; D gene ambiguous. CDR1 and CDR2 (germline): SSHAT, FNYEAQ (reference sequence). This CDR3 has 13 residues. The V end was cut by 8 bases, the J end by 0 bases, with 10 bases between. CDR3 in amino acids: CASLPLNQETQYF. The CDR3, as DNA: TGTGCCAGCCTCCCGTTGAACCAAGAGACCCAGTACTTC.

V and J are TRBV7-2 and TRBJ1-5; 7 nucleotides align to TRBD1. The CDR3 sequence is 15 residues long. CDR1 and CDR2 from the germline V gene are SGHTA and FQGNSA. V lost 5 bases to trimming and J lost 5 bases; unmatched junction nucleotides: 9. The CDR3 reads CASSRTTGPYQPQHF. Here the CDR3 DNA reads TGTGCCAGCAGCCGAACGACAGGGCCGTATCAGCCCCAGCATTTT. The whole variable domain, filled in from reference TRBV7-2 and TRBJ1-5, reads GAGVSQSPSNKVTEKGKDVELRCDPISGHTALYWYRQSLGQGLEFLIYFQGNSAPDKSGLPSDRFSAERTGGSVSTLTIQRTQQEDSAVYLCASSRTTGPYQPQHFGDGTRLSIL.

This clone was seen only a few times. The chain joins TRBV4-1 to TRBJ1-4, with a possible D match to TRBD1 (6 bases). The ends were cut back, 5 bases at V and 8 bases at J, with 18 bases in the middle. The CDR3 has 15 residues. Germline assignment: CDR1 MGHRA and CDR2 YSYEKL. CDR3 loop: CASSARQALVEKLFF. The DNA for the CDR3 is TGCGCCAGCAGCGCCAGACAGGCTTTAGTGGAAAAACTGTTTTTT.

Note on this clone: One junction end does not reproduce the germline sequence, and a read error may be involved. V gene TRBV28 combines with J gene TRBJ2-7; the match to TRBD2 covers 10 bases. The length of the CDR3 is 12 residues. The germline V gene encodes CDR1 MDHEN and CDR2 SYDVKM. This chain's CDR3 is CASSGTSETEDF. DNA for the CDR3: TGTGCCAGCAGCGGGACTAGCGAGACGGAGGACTTC.

On this clone: A much larger clone lies a single base off, so this may be a read error. The genes are TRBV18 and TRBJ1-1, with a tentative D call TRBD1 (6 bases). The ends were cut back, 2 bases at V and 1 base at J, with 8 bases in the middle. In germline, CDR1 is KGHSH, CDR2 LQKENI. There are 14 residues in the CDR3. In DNA, the CDR3 is TGTGCCAGCTCACCAATGACAGGGAACACTGAAGCTTTCTTT. This gives the protein CASSPMTGNTEAFF.

This clone was seen only once. The chain joins TRBV5-1 to TRBJ2-1; tentatively, D is TRBD1 (6 bases). This CDR3 contains 15 residues. Deletions cut 1 base from V and 8 bases from J, with 16 bases between. Per the germline V gene, CDR1 is SGHRS and CDR2 is YFSETQ. CDR3 nucleotide sequence: TGCGCCAGCAGCTTGACAGGGCCAAGGACGGATGAGCAGTTCTTC. This translates into CASSLTGPRTDEQFF.

The gene calls are TRBV6-1 and TRBJ1-2; maybe TRBD1 (5 bases). V was pared by 4 bases and J by 4 bases, with 7 bases between. The CDR3 spans 12 residues. Germline V gene data show CDR1 as MNHNS and CDR2 as SASEGT. The CDR3, as DNA: TGTGCCAGCAGTGGCAGGGCCTATGGCTACACCTTC. Its translation is CASSGRAYGYTF.

J is TRBJ1-1 and V is TRBV18; unclear D gene. The CDR3 has 16 residues. Trimming took 2 bases from V and 1 from J, leaving 14 bases between them. In germline, CDR1 is KGHSH, CDR2 LQKENI. CDR3 in amino acids: CASSPTSTVPNTEAFF. CDR3 DNA: TGTGCCAGCTCACCAACTTCGACGGTCCCGAACACTGAAGCTTTCTTT.

This rearrangement joins TRBV6-1 to TRBJ2-5; D might be TRBD1 (5 bases). Trimming took off 7 bases at V and 0 bases at J, with 12 bases between the two ends. The germline gives CDR1 MNHNS, CDR2 SASEGT. The CDR3 contains 14 residues. The CDR3 loop is CASTQTAYQETQYF. The DNA for the CDR3 is TGTGCCAGCACCCAGACAGCCTACCAAGAGACCCAGTACTTC.

The chain employs TRBV7-3 and TRBJ2-3; possibly TRBD2 for D (5 bases). Germline V CDR1 and CDR2: SGHTA, FQGTGA. V lost 3 bases and J lost 0, with 10 bases in between. This CDR3 is built from 15 residues. The chain's CDR3 is CASSFSPSSTDTQYF. The CDR3 bases are TGTGCCAGCAGCTTTTCGCCTAGCAGCACAGATACGCAGTATTTT.

This clone was detected only once. The chain combines TRBV5-1 with TRBJ2-5, with 11 bases matching TRBD2. V gave up 4 bases and J gave up 2 bases; unmatched junction bases: 7. The germline V gene encodes CDR1 SGHRS and CDR2 YFSETQ. The CDR3 spans 16 residues. The CDR3 sequence is CASSRYGTSGQETQYF. For the CDR3, the DNA is TGCGCCAGCAGCCGTTACGGGACTAGCGGACAAGAGACCCAGTACTTC.

This sequence joins TRBV19 and TRBJ2-7; D is perhaps TRBD1 (7 bases). CDR3 length: 17 amino acids. Trimming pared 5 bases from V and 4 bases from J, leaving 24 bases between. Germline CDR1 LNHDA, CDR2 SQIVND (reference sequence). Here the CDR3 reads CASSLSLHRGGSYEQYF. CDR3 DNA sequence: TGTGCCAGTAGTCTCTCCCTCCACAGGGGAGGATCGTACGAGCAGTACTTC.

The chain couples TRBV2 to TRBJ1-3, with D possibly matching TRBD1 (5 bases). Germline V gene data show CDR1 as SNHLY and CDR2 as FYNNEI. V was shortened by 6 bases and J by 1 base, with 10 bases between the two germline ends. The CDR3 totals 14 residues. The CDR3 loop reads CASRGDVSGNTIYF. The CDR3 DNA follows: TGTGCCAGCAGGGGGGATGTTTCTGGAAACACCATATATTTT.

This clone was counted a few times. The chain carries TRBV6-6 and TRBJ2-3, with D possibly being TRBD1 or TRBD2 (5 bases each). V gave up 8 bases and J gave up 2 bases, with 14 bases separating them. Germline lookup yields CDR1 MNHNY and CDR2 SVGAGI (reference sequence). This CDR3 has 14 amino acids. The CDR3 sequence is CASQRGLNTDTQYF. The CDR3 coding sequence is TGTGCCAGCCAGAGGGGCCTAAACACAGATACGCAGTATTTT.